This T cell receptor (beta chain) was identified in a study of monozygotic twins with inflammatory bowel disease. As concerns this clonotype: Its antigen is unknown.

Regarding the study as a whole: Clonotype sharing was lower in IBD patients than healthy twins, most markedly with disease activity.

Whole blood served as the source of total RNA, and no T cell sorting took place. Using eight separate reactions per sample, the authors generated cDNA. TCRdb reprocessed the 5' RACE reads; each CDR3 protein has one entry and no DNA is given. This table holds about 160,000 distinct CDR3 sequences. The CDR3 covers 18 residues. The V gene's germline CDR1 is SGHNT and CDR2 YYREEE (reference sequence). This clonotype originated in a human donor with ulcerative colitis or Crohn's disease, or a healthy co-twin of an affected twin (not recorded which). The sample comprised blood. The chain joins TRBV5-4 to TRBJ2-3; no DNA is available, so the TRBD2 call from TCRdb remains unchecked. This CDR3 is CASSPSQGITLGTDTQYF.